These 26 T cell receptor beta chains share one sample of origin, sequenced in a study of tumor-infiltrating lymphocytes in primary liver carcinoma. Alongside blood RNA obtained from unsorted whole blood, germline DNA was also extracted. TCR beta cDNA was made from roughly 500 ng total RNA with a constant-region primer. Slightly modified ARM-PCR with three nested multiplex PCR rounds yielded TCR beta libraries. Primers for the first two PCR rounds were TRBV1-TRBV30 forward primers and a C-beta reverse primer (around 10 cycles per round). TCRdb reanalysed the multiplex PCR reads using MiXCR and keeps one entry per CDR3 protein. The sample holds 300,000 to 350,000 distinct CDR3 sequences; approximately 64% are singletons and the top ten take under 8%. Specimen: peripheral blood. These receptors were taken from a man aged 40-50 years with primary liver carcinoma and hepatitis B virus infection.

CDR3 in amino acids: CASRDRRNRRSGELFF. In DNA, the CDR3 is TGTGCCAGCAGAGACAGACGGAATCGGCGGTCCGGGGAGCTGTTTTTT. The chain recombines TRBV11-2 with TRBJ2-2, with D maybe TRBD1 (5 bases). Germline lookup yields CDR1 SGHAT and CDR2 FQNNGV. V shed 6 bases and J shed 6 bases, with 20 bases lying between them. The CDR3 is 16 residues long.

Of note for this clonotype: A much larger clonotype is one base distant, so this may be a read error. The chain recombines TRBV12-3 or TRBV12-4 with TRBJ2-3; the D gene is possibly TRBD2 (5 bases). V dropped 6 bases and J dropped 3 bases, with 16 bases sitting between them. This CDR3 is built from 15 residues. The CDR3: CASSPVSVITDTQYF. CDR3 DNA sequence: TGTGCCAGCAGCCCCGTTAGCGTAATAACAGATACGCAGTATTTT.

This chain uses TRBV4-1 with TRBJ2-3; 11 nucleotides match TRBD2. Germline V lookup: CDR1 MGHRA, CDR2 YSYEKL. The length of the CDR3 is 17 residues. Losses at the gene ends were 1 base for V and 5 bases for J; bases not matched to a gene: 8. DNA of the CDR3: TGCGCCAGCAGCCAAGCCTTCCCGCTAGCGGGAGGAGATACGCAGTATTTT. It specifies CASSQAFPLAGGDTQYF.

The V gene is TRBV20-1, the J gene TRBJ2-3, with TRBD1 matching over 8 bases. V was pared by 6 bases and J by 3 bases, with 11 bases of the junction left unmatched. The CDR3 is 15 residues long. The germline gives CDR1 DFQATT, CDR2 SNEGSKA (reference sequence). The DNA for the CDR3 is TGCAGTGCCCATGGAACAGGGGGAAGGACAGATACGCAGTATTTT. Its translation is CSAHGTGGRTDTQYF.

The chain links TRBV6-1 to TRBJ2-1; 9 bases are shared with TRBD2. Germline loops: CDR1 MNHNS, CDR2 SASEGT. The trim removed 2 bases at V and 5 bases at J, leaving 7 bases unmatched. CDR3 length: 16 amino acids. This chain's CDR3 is CASSEPIAGENNEQFF. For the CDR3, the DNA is TGTGCCAGCAGTGAACCCATAGCGGGAGAGAACAATGAGCAGTTCTTC.

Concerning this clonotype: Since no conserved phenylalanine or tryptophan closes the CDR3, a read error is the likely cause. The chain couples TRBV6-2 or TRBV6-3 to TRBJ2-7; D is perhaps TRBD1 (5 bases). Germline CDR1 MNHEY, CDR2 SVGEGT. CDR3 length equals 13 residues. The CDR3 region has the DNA TGTGCCAGAAGTTCGGACAACTTCTACGAGCAGTACTCC. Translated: CARSSDNFYEQYS.

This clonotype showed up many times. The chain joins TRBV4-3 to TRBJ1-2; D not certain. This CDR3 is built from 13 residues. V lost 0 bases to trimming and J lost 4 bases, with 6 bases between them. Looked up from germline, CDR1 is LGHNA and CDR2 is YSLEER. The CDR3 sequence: CASSQDKGYGYTF. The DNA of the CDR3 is TGCGCCAGCAGCCAAGATAAGGGCTATGGCTACACCTTC.

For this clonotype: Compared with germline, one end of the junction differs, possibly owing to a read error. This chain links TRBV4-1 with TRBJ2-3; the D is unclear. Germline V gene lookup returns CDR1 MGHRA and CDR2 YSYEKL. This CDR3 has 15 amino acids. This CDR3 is CPSSQDWRNTDTQYF. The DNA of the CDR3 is TGCCCCAGCAGCCAAGATTGGAGAAACACAGATACGCAGTATTTT.

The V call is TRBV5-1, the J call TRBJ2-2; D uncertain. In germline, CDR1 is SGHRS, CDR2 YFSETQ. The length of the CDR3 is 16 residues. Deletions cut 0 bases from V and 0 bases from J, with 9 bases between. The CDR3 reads CASSLGAASNTGELFF. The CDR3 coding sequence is TGCGCCAGCAGCTTGGGTGCGGCCTCGAACACCGGGGAGCTGTTTTTT.

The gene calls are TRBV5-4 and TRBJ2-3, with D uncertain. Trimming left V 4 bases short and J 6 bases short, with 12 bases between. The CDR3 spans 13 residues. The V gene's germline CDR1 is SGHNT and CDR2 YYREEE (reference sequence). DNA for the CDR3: TGTGCCAGCAGCACCGGCCACGTGGATACGCAGTATTTT. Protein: CASSTGHVDTQYF.

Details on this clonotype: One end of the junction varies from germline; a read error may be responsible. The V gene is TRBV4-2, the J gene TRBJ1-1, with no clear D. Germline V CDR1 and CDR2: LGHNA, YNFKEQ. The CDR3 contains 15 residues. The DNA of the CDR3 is TGTGCCAACAGCCCCCTCGCATGGGCAGGCACTGAAGCTTCCTTT. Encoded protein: CANSPLAWAGTEASF.

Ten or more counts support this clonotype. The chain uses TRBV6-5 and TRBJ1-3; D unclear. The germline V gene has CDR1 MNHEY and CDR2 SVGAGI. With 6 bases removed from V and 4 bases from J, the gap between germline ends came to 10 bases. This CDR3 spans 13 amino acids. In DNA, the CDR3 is TGTGCCAGCAGAAAAGGAGGAGGAAACACCATATATTTT. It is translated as CASRKGGGNTIYF.

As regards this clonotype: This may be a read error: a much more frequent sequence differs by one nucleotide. Here the CDR3 reads CASSRDRQNHEQCF. In DNA, the CDR3 is TGTGCCAGCAGTCGGGACAGGCAGAACCACGAGCAGTGCTTC. The rearrangement uses TRBV6-5 and TRBJ2-7; 8 positions agree with TRBD1. The CDR3 covers 14 residues. Germline lookup yields CDR1 MNHEY and CDR2 SVGAGI.

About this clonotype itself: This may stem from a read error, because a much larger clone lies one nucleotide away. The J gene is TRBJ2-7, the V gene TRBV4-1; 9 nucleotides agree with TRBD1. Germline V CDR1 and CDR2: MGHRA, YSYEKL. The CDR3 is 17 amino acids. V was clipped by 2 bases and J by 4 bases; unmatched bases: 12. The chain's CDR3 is CASSQRLMDRGPYEQYF. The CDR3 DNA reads TGCGCCAGCAGCCAAAGGTTAATGGACAGGGGACCTTACGAGCAGTACTTC.

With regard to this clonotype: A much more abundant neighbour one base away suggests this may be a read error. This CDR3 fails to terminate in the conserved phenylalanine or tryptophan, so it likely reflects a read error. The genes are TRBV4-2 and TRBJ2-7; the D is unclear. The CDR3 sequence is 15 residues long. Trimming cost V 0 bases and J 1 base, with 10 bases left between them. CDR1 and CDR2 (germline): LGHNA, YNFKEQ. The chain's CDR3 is CASSQDRVASYEQYL. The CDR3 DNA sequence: TGTGCCAGCAGCCAAGATCGGGTTGCATCCTACGAGCAGTACTTA.

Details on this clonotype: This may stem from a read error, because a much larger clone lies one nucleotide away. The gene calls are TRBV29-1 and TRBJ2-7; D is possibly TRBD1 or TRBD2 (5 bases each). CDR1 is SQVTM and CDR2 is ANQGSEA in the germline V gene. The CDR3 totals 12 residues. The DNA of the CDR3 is TGCAGCGTTGAAGGGGGGAACTACGATCAGTACTTC. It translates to CSVEGGNYDQYF.

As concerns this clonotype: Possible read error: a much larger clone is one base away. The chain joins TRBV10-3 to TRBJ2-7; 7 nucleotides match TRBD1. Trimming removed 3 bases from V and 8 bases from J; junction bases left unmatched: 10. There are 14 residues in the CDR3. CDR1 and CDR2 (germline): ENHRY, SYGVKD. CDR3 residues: CAISDNGQVMKQYF. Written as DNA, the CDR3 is TGTGCCATCAGTGATAATGGACAGGTGATGAAGCAGTACTTC.

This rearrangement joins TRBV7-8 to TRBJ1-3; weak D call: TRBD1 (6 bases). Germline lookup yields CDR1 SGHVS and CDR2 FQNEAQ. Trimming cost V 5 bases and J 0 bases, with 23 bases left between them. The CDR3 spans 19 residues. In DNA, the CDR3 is TGTGCCAGCAGCGTTGGCGGCAGGGGCCGCAGAACCTCTGGAAACACCATATATTTT. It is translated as CASSVGGRGRRTSGNTIYF.

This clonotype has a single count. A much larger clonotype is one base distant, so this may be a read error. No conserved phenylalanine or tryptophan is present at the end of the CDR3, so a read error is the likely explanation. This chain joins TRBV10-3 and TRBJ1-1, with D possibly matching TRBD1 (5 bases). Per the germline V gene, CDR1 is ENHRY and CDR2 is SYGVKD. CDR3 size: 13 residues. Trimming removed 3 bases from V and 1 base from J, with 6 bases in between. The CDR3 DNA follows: TGTGCCATCAGTGATCAGGGGAACACTGAAGCTTTCTCT. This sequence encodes CAISDQGNTEAFS.

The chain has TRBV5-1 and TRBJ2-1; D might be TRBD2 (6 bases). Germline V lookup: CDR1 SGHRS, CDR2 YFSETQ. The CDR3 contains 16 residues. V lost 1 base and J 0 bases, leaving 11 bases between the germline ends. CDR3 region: CASSLQEGNSYNEQFF. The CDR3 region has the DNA TGCGCCAGCAGCTTGCAGGAGGGGAACTCCTACAATGAGCAGTTCTTC.

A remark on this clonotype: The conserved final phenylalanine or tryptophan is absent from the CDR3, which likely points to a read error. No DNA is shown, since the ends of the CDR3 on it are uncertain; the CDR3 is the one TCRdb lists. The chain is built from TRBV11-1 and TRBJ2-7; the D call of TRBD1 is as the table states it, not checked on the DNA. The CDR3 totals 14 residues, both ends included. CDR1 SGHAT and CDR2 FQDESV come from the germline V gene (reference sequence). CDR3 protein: CASSPGQGSGEQYY.

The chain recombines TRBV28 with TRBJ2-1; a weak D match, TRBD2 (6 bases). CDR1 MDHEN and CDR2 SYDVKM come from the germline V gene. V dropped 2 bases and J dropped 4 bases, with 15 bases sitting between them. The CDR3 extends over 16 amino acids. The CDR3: CASSLRPSAVYNEQFF. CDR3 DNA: TGTGCCAGCAGTTTACGTCCTAGCGCTGTATACAATGAGCAGTTCTTC.

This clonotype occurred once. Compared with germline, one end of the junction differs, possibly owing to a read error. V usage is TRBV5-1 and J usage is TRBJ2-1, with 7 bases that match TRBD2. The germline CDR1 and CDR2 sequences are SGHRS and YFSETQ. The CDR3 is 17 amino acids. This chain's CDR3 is CASSLRAGALSSNERFF. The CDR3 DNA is TGCGCCAGCAGCTTGAGGGCGGGAGCTTTAAGTTCGAATGAGCGGTTCTTC.

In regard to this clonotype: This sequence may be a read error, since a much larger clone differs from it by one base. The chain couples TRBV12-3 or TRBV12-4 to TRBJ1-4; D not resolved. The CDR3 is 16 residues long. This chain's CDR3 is CSSSFMPTGPVEKLFF. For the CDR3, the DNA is TGTTCCAGCAGTTTTATGCCCACCGGGCCGGTTGAAAAACTGTTTTTT.

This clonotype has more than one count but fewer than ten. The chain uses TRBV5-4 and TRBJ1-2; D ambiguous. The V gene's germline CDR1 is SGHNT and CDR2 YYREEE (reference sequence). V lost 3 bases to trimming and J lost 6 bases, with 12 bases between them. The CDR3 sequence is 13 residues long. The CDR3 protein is CASSSMDYDGYTF. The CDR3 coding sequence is TGTGCCAGCAGCTCCATGGACTATGATGGCTACACCTTC.

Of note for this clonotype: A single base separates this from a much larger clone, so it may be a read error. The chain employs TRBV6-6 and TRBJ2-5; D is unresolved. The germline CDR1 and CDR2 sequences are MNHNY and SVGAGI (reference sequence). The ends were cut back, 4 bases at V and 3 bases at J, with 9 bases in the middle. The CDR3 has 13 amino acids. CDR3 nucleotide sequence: TGTGCCAGCAGTTGGACCAGGAAAGAGACCCAGTACTTC. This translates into CASSWTRKETQYF.